Below are 18 T cell receptor beta chains sequenced from a single sample in a study of T cell responses to AZD1222 COVID-19 vaccine. Sequencing used immunoSEQ multiplex PCR; TCRdb keeps in-frame clones, though not all of them. The table shows 110,000 to 150,000 clones, with around nine tenths occurring only once. The source was peripheral blood, collected on day 0 of AZD1222 vaccination. Receptor source: an adult in good health.

Only one count was recorded for this clone. The V call is TRBV6-1, the J call TRBJ1-2; possible D gene TRBD1, 6 bases. CDR3 length equals 17 residues. Germline assignment: CDR1 MNHNS and CDR2 SASEGT. V was trimmed by 4 bases and J by 8 bases, leaving 26 bases between them. CDR3 DNA sequence: TGTGCCAGCAGTGCCTCGGCTGGGGGGCCGCGGCCGCGGGGCTACACCTTC. The encoded protein is CASSASAGGPRPRGYTF.

The chain combines TRBV7-2 with TRBJ2-1; TRBD2 aligns across 11 bases. CDR3 length: 15 residues. CDR1 and CDR2 from the germline V gene are SGHTA and FQGNSA. With 4 bases clipped from V and 10 bases from J, the junction kept 9 bases outside the gene matches. The CDR3 region has the DNA TGTGCCAGCAGCTCAGATAGCGGGGGGGCCTGGGAGCAGTTCTTC. This sequence encodes CASSSDSGGAWEQFF.

The chain employs TRBV6-2 or TRBV6-3 and TRBJ2-5; 12 bases are a match to TRBD2. The CDR3 has 15 residues. V lost 5 bases, J lost 4 bases, and 5 bases stayed unmatched. Per germline, CDR1 MNHEY and CDR2 SVGEGT. The CDR3 sequence: CASSRRLAGAETQYF. For the CDR3, the DNA is TGTGCCAGCAGTCGGAGACTAGCGGGGGCAGAGACCCAGTACTTC.

The chain joins TRBV3-1 (or the pseudogene TRBV3-2) to TRBJ1-3; D is unresolved. CDR1 is LGHDT, CDR2 YNNKEL, per germline (reference sequence). This CDR3 region has 15 residues. V dropped 4 bases and J dropped 1 base, with 11 bases sitting between them. CDR3 in DNA: TGTGCCAGCAGCCCTTGGAGTTCGTCTGGAAACACCATATATTTT. This encodes CASSPWSSSGNTIYF.

V and J are TRBV7-2 and TRBJ2-7; the D is unclear. This CDR3 is 11 amino acids long. V was clipped by 2 bases and J by 7 bases, with 6 bases between them. In germline, CDR1 is SGHTA, CDR2 FQGNSA. The CDR3 DNA follows: TGTGCCAGCAGCTTAAACTTGGAGCAGTACTTC. It translates to CASSLNLEQYF.

The chain employs TRBV7-8 and TRBJ1-2, with TRBD1 as a possible D gene (6 bases). Germline V CDR1 and CDR2: SGHVS, FQNEAQ. V was pared by 4 bases and J by 0 bases, with 18 bases between. CDR3 length equals 17 residues. CDR3 coding DNA: TGTGCCAGCAGCTCTACAGGGACCTCGACACCTAACTATGGCTACACCTTC. Amino acids: CASSSTGTSTPNYGYTF.

This clone was seen ten or more times. Additional DNA sequences in this sample encode the identical CDR3. The gene calls are TRBV6-2 or TRBV6-3 and TRBJ1-5, with D uncertain. Trimming took 0 bases from V and 1 from J, leaving 4 bases between them. CDR1 and CDR2 from the germline V gene are MNHEY and SVGEGT. The CDR3 has 14 amino acids. The CDR3: CASSYSGSNQPQHF. The CDR3, as DNA: TGTGCCAGCAGTTACTCGGGCAGCAATCAGCCCCAGCATTTT.

The chain links TRBV29-1 to TRBJ2-2; tentatively, D is TRBD2 (5 bases). The CDR3 has 14 residues. Trimming pared 6 bases from V and 3 bases from J, leaving 14 bases between. CDR1 and CDR2 from the germline V gene are SQVTM and ANQGSEA. CDR3 sequence reads: CSVTSNGDTGELFF. DNA of the CDR3: TGCAGCGTCACCTCCAACGGGGACACCGGGGAGCTGTTTTTT.

This chain joins TRBV6-2 or TRBV6-3 and TRBJ2-5; 8 nucleotides line up with TRBD2. The germline V gene encodes CDR1 MNHEY and CDR2 SVGEGT. Germline trimming cut 7 bases from V and 1 base from J; bases unmatched to any gene: 11. The CDR3 runs 16 residues. The chain's CDR3 is CASTPGLGRAQETQYF. CDR3 nucleotides: TGTGCCAGCACCCCGGGACTAGGGAGGGCCCAAGAGACCCAGTACTTC.

This chain connects TRBV18 to TRBJ2-1; 9 bases fit TRBD1. Per the germline V gene, CDR1 is KGHSH and CDR2 is LQKENI. This CDR3 spans 16 amino acids. Germline trimming cut 3 bases from V and 2 bases from J; bases unmatched to any gene: 5. The DNA of the CDR3 is TGTGCCAGCTCACCCCCCGGGACAGGGACCTACAATGAGCAGTTCTTC. The encoded protein is CASSPPGTGTYNEQFF.

The CDR3 loop reads CASSDTLWTEAFF. CDR3 in DNA: TGTGCCAGCAGCGACACTTTGTGGACTGAAGCTTTCTTT. The chain combines TRBV28 with TRBJ1-1; D uncertain. Trimming took 6 bases from V and 5 from J, leaving 13 bases between them. The length of the CDR3 is 13 residues. Germline V lookup: CDR1 MDHEN, CDR2 SYDVKM.

This chain links TRBV11-3 with TRBJ2-1; TRBD2 aligns across 12 bases. Germline V gene sequence: CDR1 SGHNT, CDR2 YENEEA. CDR3 size: 15 residues. After removal of 4 bases from V and 13 bases from J, the junction contained 11 bases not matched to a gene. CDR3 nucleotides: TGTGCCAGCAGCTATACTAGCGGGAGGTTCGCAATCCAGTTCTTC. The encoded protein is CASSYTSGRFAIQFF.

This sequence joins TRBV7-9 and TRBJ2-1, with 7 bases fitting TRBD1. Germline CDR1 is SEHNR and CDR2 is FQNEAQ (reference sequence). V shed 5 bases and J 5 bases; nucleotides not matched to a gene: 12. The CDR3 consists of 16 residues. The CDR3 is CASSQEQGSKDNEQFF. The CDR3 bases are TGTGCCAGCAGCCAAGAACAGGGGTCAAAAGACAATGAGCAGTTCTTC.

This chain links TRBV19 with TRBJ2-7, with 8 bases matching TRBD2. Per the germline V gene, CDR1 is LNHDA and CDR2 is SQIVND (reference sequence). V was pared by 1 base and J by 5 bases, with 4 bases of the junction left unmatched. This CDR3 region has 14 residues. The CDR3 region has the DNA TGTGCCAGTAGTATAGGACTAGCGTCGGACGAGCAGTACTTC. It yields the protein CASSIGLASDEQYF.

The chain employs TRBV19 and TRBJ1-1; D might be TRBD1 (5 bases). V lost 7 bases and J 4 bases, leaving 19 bases between the germline ends. The CDR3 runs 15 residues. Per the germline V gene, CDR1 is LNHDA and CDR2 is SQIVND (reference sequence). In DNA, the CDR3 is TGTGCCAGTACGATCCGTCAGGGTAAGGGCACTGAAGCTTTCTTT. Translated: CASTIRQGKGTEAFF.

This rearrangement joins TRBV19 to TRBJ2-5, with D perhaps TRBD2 (5 bases). The ends were cut back, 3 bases at V and 7 bases at J, with 9 bases in the middle. The CDR3 totals 12 residues. Germline-derived CDR1 and CDR2 are LNHDA and SQIVND (reference sequence). The CDR3 protein is CASSIEGGTQYF. CDR3 nucleotides: TGTGCCAGTAGTATCGAGGGTGGGACCCAGTACTTC.

The rearrangement links TRBV7-8 to TRBJ1-1; D uncertain. Trimming left V 5 bases short and J 1 base short, with 11 bases between. CDR3 length equals 14 residues. The V gene's germline CDR1 is SGHVS and CDR2 FQNEAQ. The CDR3 DNA is TGTGCCAGCAGCGCCGCGACAAGGAACACTGAAGCTTTCTTT. Translated, it gives CASSAATRNTEAFF.

V and J are TRBV19 and TRBJ1-1; D unclear. The CDR3 is made up of 13 amino acids. Looked up from germline, CDR1 is LNHDA and CDR2 is SQIVND (reference sequence). Trimming stripped 4 bases from V and 1 base from J, with 7 bases between. The CDR3 reads CASSTSGNTEAFF. The CDR3, as DNA: TGTGCCAGTAGTACCTCCGGGAACACTGAAGCTTTCTTT.